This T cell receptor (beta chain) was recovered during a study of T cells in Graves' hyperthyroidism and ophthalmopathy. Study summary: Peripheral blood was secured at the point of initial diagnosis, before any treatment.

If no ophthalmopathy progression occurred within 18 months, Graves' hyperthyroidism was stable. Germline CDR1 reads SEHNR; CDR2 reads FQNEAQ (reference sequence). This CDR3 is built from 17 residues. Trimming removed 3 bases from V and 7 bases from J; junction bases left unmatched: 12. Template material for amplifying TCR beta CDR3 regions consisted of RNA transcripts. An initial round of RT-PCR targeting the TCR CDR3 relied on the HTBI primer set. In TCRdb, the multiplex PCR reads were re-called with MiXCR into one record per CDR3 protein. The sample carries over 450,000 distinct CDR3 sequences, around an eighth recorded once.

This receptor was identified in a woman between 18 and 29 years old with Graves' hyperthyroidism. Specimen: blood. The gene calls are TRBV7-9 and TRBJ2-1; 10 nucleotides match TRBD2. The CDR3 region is CASSLGSSGRAVNEQFF. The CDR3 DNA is TGTGCCAGCAGCTTGGGGAGCAGCGGGAGGGCCGTTAATGAGCAGTTCTTC. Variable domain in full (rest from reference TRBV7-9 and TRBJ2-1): DTGVSQNPRHKITKRGQNVTFRCDPISEHNRLYWYRQTLGQGPEFLTYFQNEAQLEKSRLLSDRFSAERPKGSFSTLEIQRTEQGDSAMYLCASSLGSSGRAVNEQFFGPGTRLTVL.